Listed below are T cell receptor beta chains from one sample, sequenced in a study of technical replicates of blood from a few donors. The assay was immunoSEQ multiplex PCR, and TCRdb's table has in-frame clones only and misses some. The sample yields roughly 62,000 clones, 91% seen once. Sample: PBMCs. The receptors derive from a human donor in good health. Some clones in this sample may be carry-over from other donors' samples. The CDR3 runs from the conserved cysteine through the conserved F or W. A D gene is named only where the DNA matches it firmly. Clone size is shown for a subset of rows, as once, few, many or a class of expanded clone.

j_gene	d_gene	abundance	v_gene	CDR3aa	CDR3nt
TRBJ1-6	TRBD1	-	TRBV6-1	CASSAGQAKSPLHF	TGTGCCAGCAGTGCAGGACAGGCCAAATCACCCCTCCACTTT
TRBJ2-5	TRBD2	few	TRBV28	CASSFTPSGGAGETQYF	TGTGCCAGCAGTTTTACCCCGAGCGGGGGGGCCGGGGAGACCCAGTACTTC
TRBJ1-2	-	-	TRBV6-5	CASRSGQNYGYTF	TGTGCCAGCAGATCCGGACAGAACTATGGCTACACCTTC
TRBJ2-2	-	-	TRBV2	CASSKRQNTGELFF	TGTGCCAGCAGTAAGAGACAGAACACCGGGGAGCTGTTTTTT
TRBJ1-3	TRBD1	-	TRBV7-9	CASGTVGNTIYF	TGTGCCTCGGGGACAGTCGGAAACACCATATATTTT
TRBJ1-1	-	-	TRBV9	CASSVAGSPMGAFF	TGTGCCAGCAGCGTCGCAGGGTCCCCGATGGGAGCTTTCTTT
TRBJ2-1	TRBD2	-	TRBV27	CASSSTSGRQFF	TGTGCCAGCAGTTCGACTAGCGGGCGACAGTTCTTC
TRBJ1-3	-	-	TRBV9	CASSVELSGTRNTIYF	TGTGCCAGCAGCGTAGAATTATCGGGTACCCGAAACACCATATATTTT
TRBJ2-7	TRBD1	-	TRBV10-3	CAITTGDSYEQYF	TGTGCCATCACCACAGGGGACTCCTACGAGCAGTACTTC
TRBJ1-1	-	-	TRBV7-9	CASSLEEYTEAFF	TGTGCCAGCAGCTTAGAGGAGTACACTGAAGCTTTCTTT
TRBJ2-1	TRBD2	-	TRBV11-3	CASSRGTSSINEQFF	TGTGCCAGCAGCCGGGGGACTAGTTCTATCAATGAGCAGTTCTTC
TRBJ2-1	-	-	TRBV2	CASLRLNYNEQFF	TGTGCCAGCCTAAGACTCAACTACAATGAGCAGTTCTTC
TRBJ2-7	TRBD1	-	TRBV4-1	CASSSMTGYHEQYF	TGCGCCAGCAGCTCCATGACAGGGTACCACGAGCAGTACTTC
TRBJ1-1	-	-	TRBV18	CASSPVPTREAFF	TGTGCCAGCTCACCTGTCCCTACCCGCGAAGCTTTCTTT
TRBJ2-7	-	-	TRBV7-3	CASSLTSSYEQYF	TGTGCCAGCAGCTTAACGTCCAGTTACGAGCAGTACTTC
TRBJ1-3	TRBD1	-	TRBV7-3	CASSLGDRRDTIYF	TGTGCCAGCAGCCTCGGGGACAGGAGGGACACCATATATTTT
TRBJ2-7	TRBD2	-	TRBV4-3	CASSQDSGGAYEQYF	TGCGCCAGCAGCCAAGATAGCGGGGGGGCCTACGAGCAGTACTTC
TRBJ1-2	TRBD1	-	TRBV6-5	CASRGDRSYGYTF	TGTGCCAGCAGGGGGGACAGGTCCTATGGCTACACCTTC
TRBJ2-5	-	-	TRBV6-1	CASRTLYQETQYF	TGTGCCAGCAGGACATTATACCAAGAGACCCAGTACTTC
TRBJ1-5	-	-	TRBV7-8	CASSSITGRNQPQHF	TGTGCCAGCAGCTCGATTACAGGCCGCAATCAGCCCCAGCATTTT
TRBJ2-2	TRBD2	-	TRBV12-5	CASGSRRLGLGAGELFF	TGTGCTAGTGGTTCCCGAAGGCTCGGACTAGGGGCCGGGGAGCTGTTTTTT
TRBJ1-2	TRBD1	-	TRBV7-2	CASSQGQGAVTNYGYTF	TGTGCCAGCAGCCAGGGACAGGGGGCAGTTACTAACTATGGCTACACCTTC
TRBJ2-2	-	-	TRBV4-1	CASSQEEGLELFF	TGCGCCAGCAGCCAAGAGGAGGGTTTGGAGCTGTTTTTT